This T cell receptor beta chain was obtained from a study of T cell clonality in common variable immunodeficiency. Germline V gives CDR1 SEHNR, CDR2 FQNEAQ (reference sequence). V lost 5 bases and J lost 5, with 15 bases in between. CDR3 length: 14 residues. Clones were read by immunoSEQ multiplex PCR, and TCRdb kept only the in-frame ones, dropping some. This sample has 45,000 to 55,000 clones, each found more than once. This clone showed up many times. Coverage ceases 3 residues before the CDR3 finishes, and the germline J gene fills in the end. The rearrangement joins TRBV7-9 to TRBJ2-5; D possibly corresponds to TRBD2 (5 bases). The sequenced sample was peripheral blood mononuclear cells. The receptor's source is a person aged 18 to 70 in good health. CDR3 bases read: TGTGCCAGCAGCCGCACGGACTCCGCCGAGACC. This gives the protein CASSRTDSAET. The CDR3, in full, reads CASSRTDSAETQYF.